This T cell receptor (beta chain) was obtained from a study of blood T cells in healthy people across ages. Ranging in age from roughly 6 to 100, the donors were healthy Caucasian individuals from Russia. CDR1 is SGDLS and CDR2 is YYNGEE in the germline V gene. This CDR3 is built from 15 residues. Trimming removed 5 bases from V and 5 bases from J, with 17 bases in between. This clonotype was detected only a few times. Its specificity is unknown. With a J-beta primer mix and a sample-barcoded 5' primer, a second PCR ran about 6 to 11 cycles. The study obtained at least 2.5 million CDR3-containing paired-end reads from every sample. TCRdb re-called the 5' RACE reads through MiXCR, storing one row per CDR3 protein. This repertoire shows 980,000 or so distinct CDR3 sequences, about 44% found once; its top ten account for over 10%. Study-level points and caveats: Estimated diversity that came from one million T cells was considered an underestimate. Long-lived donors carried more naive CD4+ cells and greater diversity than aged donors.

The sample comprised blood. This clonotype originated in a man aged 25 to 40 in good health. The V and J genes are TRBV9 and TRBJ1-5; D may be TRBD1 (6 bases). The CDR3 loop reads CASSPQGFRYQPQHF. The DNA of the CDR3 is TGTGCCAGCAGTCCCCAGGGGTTTAGGTATCAGCCCCAGCATTTT. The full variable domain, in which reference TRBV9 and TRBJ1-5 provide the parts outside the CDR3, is DSGVTQTPKHLITATGQRVTLRCSPRSGDLSVYWYQQSLDQGLQFLIQYYNGEERAKGNILERFSAQQFPDLHSELNLSSLELGDSALYFCASSPQGFRYQPQHFGDGTRLSIL.